The rows below give T cell receptor beta chains drawn from one sample of a study of CD8 T cells in Susac syndrome. TCRdb redid the calling of the immunoSEQ multiplex PCR reads with MiXCR, one entry per CDR3 protein. Of about 200,000 distinct CDR3 sequences listed, approximately 95% were seen once; the top ten hold 0.082%. The sample taken for sequencing was CD4+ T cells from PBMCs. Every receptor here comes from a human donor with multiple sclerosis. Each CDR3 is given with its conserved first and last residue. Fields, in order: clone size, D gene, V gene, J gene, CDR3 protein, CDR3 DNA. D genes are given only for firm matches. The size entry is marked missing in some rows and otherwise reads once, few, many or a size class.

clone size: -
D gene: -
V gene: TRBV9
J gene: TRBJ2-3
CDR3 protein: CASSPREGPSTDTQYF
CDR3 DNA: TGTGCCAGCAGCCCCCGTGAAGGCCCCTCCACAGATACGCAGTATTTT

clone size: -
D gene: -
V gene: TRBV20-1
J gene: TRBJ1-4
CDR3 protein: CSARRRITNEKLFF
CDR3 DNA: TGCAGTGCTCGGCGACGGATCACTAATGAAAAACTGTTTTTT

clone size: -
D gene: TRBD1
V gene: TRBV3-1
J gene: TRBJ2-1
CDR3 protein: CASSQAKGATFF
CDR3 DNA: TGTGCCAGCAGCCAAGCTAAGGGGGCCACGTTCTTC

clone size: -
D gene: -
V gene: TRBV5-4
J gene: TRBJ1-4
CDR3 protein: CASSIDPTVGNEKLFF
CDR3 DNA: TGTGCCAGCAGCATAGACCCGACGGTGGGGAATGAAAAACTGTTTTTT

clone size: -
D gene: -
V gene: TRBV3-1
J gene: TRBJ1-1
CDR3 protein: CASSQIETGNTEAFF
CDR3 DNA: TGTGCCAGCAGCCAAATTGAGACTGGGAACACTGAAGCTTTCTTT

clone size: -
D gene: -
V gene: TRBV28
J gene: TRBJ2-5
CDR3 protein: CASSPWEKTQYF
CDR3 DNA: TGTGCCAGCAGTCCATGGGAGAAGACCCAGTACTTC

clone size: -
D gene: -
V gene: TRBV12-3/TRBV12-4
J gene: TRBJ1-5
CDR3 protein: CASRIGLGSNQPQHF
CDR3 DNA: TGTGCCAGCAGGATAGGGCTGGGTAGCAATCAGCCCCAGCATTTT

clone size: -
D gene: -
V gene: TRBV9
J gene: TRBJ1-1
CDR3 protein: CASTYARGWIF
CDR3 DNA: TGTGCCAGCACCTACGCCCGGGGCTGGATCTTT

clone size: -
D gene: -
V gene: TRBV7-2
J gene: TRBJ1-5
CDR3 protein: CASSPLGNGGRGPQHF
CDR3 DNA: TGTGCCAGCAGCCCATTGGGTAACGGGGGGAGAGGGCCCCAGCATTTT

clone size: -
D gene: -
V gene: TRBV5-4
J gene: TRBJ2-7
CDR3 protein: CASSPEAGREQYF
CDR3 DNA: TGTGCCAGCAGCCCCGAGGCGGGGCGTGAGCAGTACTTC

clone size: -
D gene: -
V gene: TRBV5-1
J gene: TRBJ2-7
CDR3 protein: CASSLEGAEQYF
CDR3 DNA: TGCGCCAGCAGCTTGGAAGGAGCCGAGCAGTACTTC

clone size: -
D gene: -
V gene: TRBV15
J gene: TRBJ2-1
CDR3 protein: CATSRIPGPTYNEQFF
CDR3 DNA: TGTGCCACCAGCAGAATACCGGGACCCACCTACAATGAGCAGTTCTTC

clone size: -
D gene: TRBD1
V gene: TRBV15
J gene: TRBJ2-6
CDR3 protein: CATSRARGTGTSGANVLTF
CDR3 DNA: TGTGCCACCAGCAGGGCCCGCGGGACAGGGACTTCGGGGGCCAACGTCCTGACTTTC

clone size: once
D gene: -
V gene: TRBV30
J gene: TRBJ2-3
CDR3 protein: CAWSVNLDTQYF
CDR3 DNA: TGTGCCTGGAGTGTAAACCTGGATACGCAGTATTTT

clone size: -
D gene: TRBD1
V gene: TRBV20-1
J gene: TRBJ1-4
CDR3 protein: CSAQGTARGEKLFF
CDR3 DNA: TGCAGTGCTCAGGGGACAGCGCGGGGTGAAAAACTGTTTTTT

clone size: few
D gene: -
V gene: TRBV30
J gene: TRBJ1-2
CDR3 protein: CAWNRLKGGYTF
CDR3 DNA: TGTGCCTGGAACCGACTCAAGGGAGGCTACACCTTC

clone size: -
D gene: -
V gene: TRBV29-1
J gene: TRBJ2-1
CDR3 protein: CSVELLLEQFF
CDR3 DNA: TGCAGCGTTGAACTCCTTCTTGAGCAGTTCTTC

clone size: -
D gene: -
V gene: TRBV3-1
J gene: TRBJ2-5
CDR3 protein: CASRSEGFGGETQYF
CDR3 DNA: TGTGCCAGCAGATCGGAAGGTTTTGGAGGGGAGACCCAGTACTTC

clone size: -
D gene: -
V gene: TRBV29-1
J gene: TRBJ2-2
CDR3 protein: CSATVNTGELFF
CDR3 DNA: TGCAGCGCGACAGTGAACACCGGGGAGCTGTTTTTT

clone size: -
D gene: TRBD1
V gene: TRBV5-4
J gene: TRBJ2-7
CDR3 protein: CASRPTPGQGYEQYF
CDR3 DNA: TGTGCCAGCAGACCAACTCCGGGACAGGGCTACGAGCAGTACTTC

clone size: few
D gene: -
V gene: TRBV19
J gene: TRBJ1-5
CDR3 protein: CASSADSNQPQHF
CDR3 DNA: TGTGCCAGTAGTGCCGATAGCAATCAGCCCCAGCATTTT

clone size: -
D gene: -
V gene: TRBV9
J gene: TRBJ2-5
CDR3 protein: CASSSTPQDEETQYF
CDR3 DNA: TGTGCCAGCAGCTCTACGCCCCAGGACGAAGAGACCCAGTACTTC

clone size: -
D gene: -
V gene: TRBV6-5
J gene: TRBJ2-6
CDR3 protein: CASTEGANVLTF
CDR3 DNA: TGTGCCAGCACCGAAGGGGCCAACGTCCTGACTTTC

clone size: -
D gene: -
V gene: TRBV29-1
J gene: TRBJ2-5
CDR3 protein: CSVEERVETQYF
CDR3 DNA: TGCAGCGTTGAAGAACGTGTAGAGACCCAGTACTTC

clone size: -
D gene: -
V gene: TRBV9
J gene: TRBJ1-5
CDR3 protein: CASSASPRGNQPQHF
CDR3 DNA: TGTGCCAGCAGCGCGAGTCCACGGGGTAATCAGCCCCAGCATTTT

clone size: -
D gene: TRBD1
V gene: TRBV27
J gene: TRBJ1-6
CDR3 protein: CASSPLGRGDRAYNSPLHF
CDR3 DNA: TGTGCCAGCAGTCCCCTCGGCCGGGGTGACAGGGCTTATAATTCACCCCTCCACTTT

clone size: -
D gene: -
V gene: TRBV28
J gene: TRBJ1-2
CDR3 protein: CASSLSGGWGYTF
CDR3 DNA: TGTGCCAGCAGTTTATCCGGGGGATGGGGCTACACCTTC

clone size: -
D gene: -
V gene: TRBV6-5
J gene: TRBJ1-5
CDR3 protein: CASSYRQENQPQHF
CDR3 DNA: TGTGCCAGCAGCTATCGACAAGAAAACCAGCCCCAGCATTTT

clone size: -
D gene: TRBD2
V gene: TRBV7-8
J gene: TRBJ2-7
CDR3 protein: CASSVLAGGPWQYF
CDR3 DNA: TGTGCCAGCAGTGTACTAGCGGGGGGCCCGTGGCAGTACTTC

clone size: -
D gene: TRBD1
V gene: TRBV29-1
J gene: TRBJ2-1
CDR3 protein: CSVETGGEQFF
CDR3 DNA: TGCAGCGTTGAAACAGGGGGCGAGCAGTTCTTC

clone size: -
D gene: TRBD1
V gene: TRBV11-1
J gene: TRBJ1-1
CDR3 protein: CASSSGTGPNTEAFF
CDR3 DNA: TGTGCCAGCAGCTCCGGGACAGGCCCGAACACTGAAGCTTTCTTT

clone size: few
D gene: -
V gene: TRBV29-1
J gene: TRBJ2-6
CDR3 protein: CSVADSGANVLTF
CDR3 DNA: TGCAGCGTTGCCGACTCTGGGGCCAACGTCCTGACTTTC

clone size: -
D gene: -
V gene: TRBV4-2
J gene: TRBJ1-6
CDR3 protein: CASSPIGTVNSPLHF
CDR3 DNA: TGTGCCAGCAGCCCGATCGGGACGGTGAATTCACCCCTCCACTTT

clone size: -
D gene: -
V gene: TRBV29-1
J gene: TRBJ1-5
CDR3 protein: CSVVFGTVNQPQHF
CDR3 DNA: TGCAGCGTTGTCTTCGGGACGGTCAATCAGCCCCAGCATTTT

clone size: -
D gene: TRBD2
V gene: TRBV9
J gene: TRBJ2-5
CDR3 protein: CASSAGLAAETQYF
CDR3 DNA: TGTGCCAGCAGCGCCGGACTAGCGGCAGAGACCCAGTACTTC

clone size: -
D gene: -
V gene: TRBV12-3/TRBV12-4
J gene: TRBJ1-4
CDR3 protein: CASRPSWDEEKLFF
CDR3 DNA: TGTGCCAGCAGACCTTCTTGGGACGAAGAAAAACTGTTTTTT

clone size: once
D gene: -
V gene: TRBV29-1
J gene: TRBJ1-1
CDR3 protein: CSVEGGTANTEAFF
CDR3 DNA: TGCAGCGTTGAGGGGGGCACCGCGAACACTGAAGCTTTCTTT

clone size: -
D gene: -
V gene: TRBV14
J gene: TRBJ2-1
CDR3 protein: CASRMGPSYNEQFF
CDR3 DNA: TGTGCCTCCCGGATGGGACCTTCCTACAATGAGCAGTTCTTC

clone size: -
D gene: TRBD2
V gene: TRBV29-1
J gene: TRBJ2-3
CDR3 protein: CSANPSGTDTQYF
CDR3 DNA: TGCAGCGCCAACCCTAGCGGTACAGATACGCAGTATTTT

clone size: -
D gene: TRBD1
V gene: TRBV4-2
J gene: TRBJ1-3
CDR3 protein: CASSQEGQAFPIYF
CDR3 DNA: TGTGCCAGCAGCCAAGAAGGACAGGCGTTCCCCATATATTTT

clone size: -
D gene: TRBD1
V gene: TRBV4-1
J gene: TRBJ1-2
CDR3 protein: CASSQGARTGVGGGYTF
CDR3 DNA: TGCGCCAGCAGCCAAGGGGCTCGGACAGGGGTAGGCGGTGGCTACACCTTC

clone size: -
D gene: -
V gene: TRBV27
J gene: TRBJ2-3
CDR3 protein: CASSLTGISTDTQYF
CDR3 DNA: TGTGCCAGCAGTTTAACAGGGATCAGCACAGATACGCAGTATTTT

clone size: -
D gene: -
V gene: TRBV20-1
J gene: TRBJ2-5
CDR3 protein: CSARGPNQETQYF
CDR3 DNA: TGCAGTGCTAGAGGCCCAAACCAAGAGACCCAGTACTTC

clone size: few
D gene: -
V gene: TRBV6-1
J gene: TRBJ2-7
CDR3 protein: CASSEEPSRNEQYF
CDR3 DNA: TGTGCCAGCAGTGAGGAACCCTCAAGGAACGAGCAGTACTTC

clone size: -
D gene: -
V gene: TRBV30
J gene: TRBJ2-1
CDR3 protein: CAWSVIRDEQFF
CDR3 DNA: TGTGCCTGGAGTGTCATCAGGGATGAGCAGTTCTTC

clone size: -
D gene: -
V gene: TRBV18
J gene: TRBJ1-2
CDR3 protein: CASSSDRAVYGYTF
CDR3 DNA: TGTGCCAGCTCATCAGACCGGGCCGTCTATGGCTACACCTTC

clone size: -
D gene: -
V gene: TRBV18
J gene: TRBJ1-5
CDR3 protein: CASSLTQDQPQHF
CDR3 DNA: TGTGCCAGCTCACTAACCCAGGATCAGCCCCAGCATTTT

clone size: once
D gene: TRBD1
V gene: TRBV6-5
J gene: TRBJ2-3
CDR3 protein: CASRDGTATDTQYF
CDR3 DNA: TGTGCCAGCAGAGACGGGACAGCCACAGATACGCAGTATTTT

clone size: -
D gene: -
V gene: TRBV29-1
J gene: TRBJ1-1
CDR3 protein: CSGAEGENTEAFF
CDR3 DNA: TGCAGCGGCGCCGAGGGGGAGAACACTGAAGCTTTCTTT

clone size: -
D gene: -
V gene: TRBV29-1
J gene: TRBJ2-3
CDR3 protein: CSAGVSSTDTQYF
CDR3 DNA: TGCAGCGCTGGGGTGAGCTCCACAGATACGCAGTATTTT

clone size: once
D gene: TRBD1
V gene: TRBV15
J gene: TRBJ2-7
CDR3 protein: CATSTRTGPYEQYF
CDR3 DNA: TGTGCCACCAGCACTAGGACAGGACCCTACGAGCAGTACTTC

clone size: -
D gene: -
V gene: TRBV20-1
J gene: TRBJ1-1
CDR3 protein: CSARNRALNTEAFF
CDR3 DNA: TGCAGTGCTAGGAACAGGGCCTTGAACACTGAAGCTTTCTTT

clone size: -
D gene: -
V gene: TRBV12-3/TRBV12-4
J gene: TRBJ1-3
CDR3 protein: CASSRARSGNTIYF
CDR3 DNA: TGTGCCAGCAGCAGGGCCCGCTCTGGAAACACCATATATTTT

clone size: -
D gene: -
V gene: TRBV7-3
J gene: TRBJ2-6
CDR3 protein: CASTTSGANVLTF
CDR3 DNA: TGTGCCAGCACCACCTCTGGGGCCAACGTCCTGACTTTC